The 11 T cell receptor beta chains given below trace back to one sample, sequenced in a study of spatial heterogeneity in lung cancer. Time point noted: sample taken at primary tumor resection. TCRdb itself ran the 5' RACE reads through MiXCR, one entry per CDR3 protein. The repertoire holds 8,400 or so distinct CDR3 sequences, with about 4.2% as singletons. The specimen was PBMCs, collected at surgery. The receptors shown here come from a male donor with early-stage non-small cell lung cancer.

The rearrangement uses TRBV12-3 or TRBV12-4 and TRBJ1-2; 7 bases are shared with TRBD1. This CDR3 has 15 amino acids. V lost 6 bases to trimming and J lost 3 bases; unmatched junction nucleotides: 10. The CDR3, as DNA: TGTGCCAGCAGGGGACAGTTGAGGGGAGACTATGGCTACACCTTC. Translated: CASRGQLRGDYGYTF.

This clonotype was observed at least ten times. The chain uses TRBV5-6 and TRBJ2-7; unclear D gene. The CDR3 consists of 14 residues. Germline V lookup: CDR1 SGHDT, CDR2 YYEEEE. Trimming took 1 base from V and 7 from J, leaving 15 bases between them. The CDR3, as DNA: TGTGCCAGCAGCTTGAGCCCCGTGGGTGGGGAGCAGTACTTC. Residues: CASSLSPVGGEQYF.

This clonotype has ten or more counts. The rearrangement links TRBV5-1 to TRBJ2-3, with 7 positions matching TRBD1. Germline V gene data show CDR1 as SGHRS and CDR2 as YFSETQ. Unmatched junction bases numbered 14, after V lost 4 bases and J lost 3 bases. The CDR3 has 17 amino acids. CDR3: CASSTSGQARFTDTQYF. The CDR3 DNA follows: TGCGCCAGCAGCACCTCAGGACAGGCCAGGTTTACAGATACGCAGTATTTT. The full variable domain, with the rest looked up from reference TRBV5-1 and TRBJ2-3, is KAGVTQTPRYLIKTRGQQVTLSCSPISGHRSVSWYQQTPGQGLQFLFEYFSETQRNKGNFPGRFSGRQFSNSRSEMNVSTLELGDSALYLCASSTSGQARFTDTQYFGPGTRLTVL.

This clonotype occurred many times. V is TRBV2 and J is TRBJ2-2; the D is unclear. The CDR3 has 15 residues. The ends were cut back, 6 bases at V and 3 bases at J, with 14 bases in the middle. Germline V lookup: CDR1 SNHLY, CDR2 FYNNEI. The CDR3 nucleotides read TGTGCCAGCAGCGTGACCACGTCAGACACCGGGGAGCTGTTTTTT. Protein product: CASSVTTSDTGELFF.

This clonotype was found many times. V and J are TRBV29-1 and TRBJ1-5; 8 bases are a match to TRBD1. J was trimmed by 5 bases and V by 4 bases; bases with no gene match: 7. The V gene's germline CDR1 is SQVTM and CDR2 ANQGSEA. This CDR3 comprises 14 residues. CDR3 sequence (DNA): TGCAGCGTTGGGACAGGGAACGTAGATCAGCCCCAGCATTTT. It translates to CSVGTGNVDQPQHF.

This clonotype was recorded at least ten times. The chain joins TRBV7-9 to TRBJ1-1, with TRBD1 as a possible D gene (5 bases). The germline V and J ends were trimmed by 5 bases and 7 bases, with 20 bases remaining between them. Germline V gene sequence: CDR1 SEHNR, CDR2 FQNEAQ (reference sequence). CDR3 length equals 15 residues. The CDR3 nucleotides read TGTGCCAGCAGCGATACAGGTTCTCCGGAGGATGAAGCTTTCTTT. This translates into CASSDTGSPEDEAFF.

This chain links TRBV20-1 with TRBJ2-5; 8 nucleotides match TRBD2. Germline trimming cut 3 bases from V and 6 bases from J; bases unmatched to any gene: 6. Germline V CDR1 and CDR2: DFQATT, SNEGSKA (reference sequence). The CDR3 runs to 13 residues. The CDR3, as DNA: TGCAGTGCTAGTTTACGGGGGGGGAAGACCCAGTACTTC. Residues: CSASLRGGKTQYF.

This clonotype is labeled as medium-sized. The chain couples TRBV5-1 to TRBJ2-3; D uncertain. Trimming pared 0 bases from V and 5 bases from J, leaving 10 bases between. Germline CDR1 SGHRS, CDR2 YFSETQ. The CDR3 contains 14 residues. CDR3 amino acids: CASSLEGRIDTQYF. CDR3 bases: TGCGCCAGCAGCTTGGAAGGCAGGATAGATACGCAGTATTTT. Complete variable domain (other parts from reference TRBV5-1 and TRBJ2-3): KAGVTQTPRYLIKTRGQQVTLSCSPISGHRSVSWYQQTPGQGLQFLFEYFSETQRNKGNFPGRFSGRQFSNSRSEMNVSTLELGDSALYLCASSLEGRIDTQYFGPGTRLTVL.

This clonotype has a handful of counts. The gene calls are TRBV7-9 and TRBJ1-1; D unresolved. V was pared by 5 bases and J by 0 bases, with 10 bases between. Germline CDR1 SEHNR, CDR2 FQNEAQ (reference sequence). The CDR3 extends over 14 amino acids. The CDR3 spells CASSLGRMNTEAFF. The CDR3 region has the DNA TGTGCCAGCAGCCTCGGACGGATGAACACTGAAGCTTTCTTT.

This clonotype was found many times. The chain recombines TRBV5-5 with TRBJ2-5; 7 nucleotides align to TRBD1. Germline CDR1 reads SGHKS; CDR2 reads YYEKEE (reference sequence). The CDR3 is made up of 13 amino acids. The trim removed 7 bases at V and 4 bases at J, leaving 7 bases unmatched. The CDR3 loop reads CASGEQGRETQYF. In nucleotides, the CDR3 is TGTGCCAGCGGGGAACAGGGGAGAGAGACCCAGTACTTC.

This clonotype was counted ten times or more. This sequence joins TRBV6-6 and TRBJ2-1, with D hard to call. From germline, CDR1 is MNHNY and CDR2 SVGAGI (reference sequence). This CDR3 region has 10 residues. V was cut by 4 bases and J by 9 bases, with 4 bases left in between. The CDR3 protein is CASSSSEQFF. The CDR3 nucleotides read TGTGCCAGCAGTTCCAGTGAGCAGTTCTTC.